The entry below gives a single T cell receptor (beta chain) sequence along with its context. What it binds is unknown. Primers: 60 Vbeta forward and 13 Jbeta reverse. Libraries were prepared by immunoSEQ multiplex PCR; TCRdb keeps only in-frame clonotypes and omits some of them. The sample includes a few hundred thousand clones, around 85% of them seen just once. This entry comes from a study of cytomegalovirus exposure and HLA in healthy donors. Study-wide results and limits: Cytomegalovirus association was assigned to more than 150 TCR beta chains. Researchers reported in a later analysis that common viral pathogens appeared linked to several top clusters.

Germline assignment: CDR1 SGHNT and CDR2 YYREEE (reference sequence). V lost 3 bases, J lost 6 bases, and 7 bases stayed unmatched. CDR3 length: 15 residues. The specimen sequenced was PBMCs. The TCR sequence derives from a girl aged 2 to 9 in good health and CMV-seronegative. The V gene is TRBV5-4, the J gene TRBJ2-3; 10 bases align to TRBD2. In DNA, the CDR3 is TGTGCCAGCAGCTACCTAGCGGGGGCCACGGATACGCAGTATTTT. Protein: CASSYLAGATDTQYF. Using reference TRBV5-4 and TRBJ2-3 for the parts outside the CDR3, the full variable domain is ETGVTQSPTHLIKTRGQQVTLRCSSQSGHNTVSWYQQALGQGPQFIFQYYREEENGRGNFPPRFSGLQFPNYSSELNVNALELDDSALYLCASSYLAGATDTQYFGPGTRLTVL.